This T cell receptor (beta chain) was recorded in a study of T cell responses to AZD1222 COVID-19 vaccine. Trimming took off 3 bases at V and 0 bases at J, with 9 bases between the two ends. The CDR3 is made up of 15 amino acids. Germline CDR1 and CDR2: SGHTA and FQGNSA. Study results and limitations: After two AZD1222 doses, spike-specific TCR breadth and depth rose versus day 0. Nearly half of spike-specific TCRs reportedly target variant regions that are unmutated in the B.1.351 and B.1.1.7 variants. Among vaccine-associated CD4 TCRs, coverage spanned spike, with dominance at 160-218 and 743-854. White British people made up most donors, females outnumbered males, and clonal diversity was possibly underestimated.

TCRdb's table, derived via immunoSEQ multiplex PCR, lists solely in-frame clones and lacks some. In the table there are some 140,000 clones, about nine tenths of which are singletons. As for this clone: Its antigen remains unknown.

This TCR was recovered from an adult in good health. The chain employs TRBV7-2 and TRBJ2-1; D uncertain. The sample was peripheral blood, taken on day 0 of MenACWY control vaccination. The CDR3 sequence: CASSFDVSSYNEQFF. The CDR3 DNA is TGTGCCAGCAGCTTCGACGTTAGCTCCTACAATGAGCAGTTCTTC.